One and the same sample provided the 7 T cell receptor beta chains below, sequenced in a study of early T cells in non-severe SARS-CoV-2 infection. MiXCR was run by TCRdb on the 5' RACE reads, yielding one entry per CDR3 protein. The sample gives about 70,000 distinct CDR3 sequences, approximately 10% of which show up once; 4.7% is in the top ten. Sequenced material: whole blood. Receptors originate from an adult who was a healthcare worker with PCR-confirmed SARS-CoV-2 infection or an uninfected control (not recorded which).

The sample holds many counts of this clonotype. The chain couples TRBV12-3 or TRBV12-4 to TRBJ2-5; 7 bases align to TRBD1. Unmatched junction bases numbered 6, after V lost 6 bases and J lost 5 bases. This CDR3 is 13 amino acids long. The CDR3 region is CASSKTGIETQYF. Here the CDR3 DNA reads TGTGCCAGCAGCAAGACAGGGATCGAGACCCAGTACTTC.

The table lists this clonotype with a few counts. The chain joins TRBV19 to TRBJ2-3; D perhaps matches TRBD2 (6 bases). Trimming removed 6 bases from V and 3 bases from J, with 13 bases in between. Germline CDR1 reads LNHDA; CDR2 reads SQIVND (reference sequence). This CDR3 spans 14 amino acids. The CDR3 region is CASRDGGRTDTQYF. For the CDR3, the DNA is TGTGCCAGTAGGGACGGGGGTCGAACAGATACGCAGTATTTT. The full variable domain, its missing parts supplied by reference TRBV19 and TRBJ2-3, is DGGITQSPKYLFRKEGQNVTLSCEQNLNHDAMYWYRQDPGQGLRLIYYSQIVNDFQKGDIAEGYSVSREKKESFPLTVTSAQKNPTAFYLCASRDGGRTDTQYFGPGTRLTVL.

The rearrangement uses TRBV12-3 or TRBV12-4 and TRBJ1-5; D gene uncertain. The germline V and J ends were trimmed by 6 bases and 7 bases, with 16 bases remaining between them. This CDR3 comprises 14 residues. As DNA, the CDR3 is TGTGCCAGCAGCCCTAGCACCCTCACCCAGCCCCAGCATTTT. Translating it yields CASSPSTLTQPQHF.

This clonotype was seen at least ten times. The rearrangement links TRBV4-2 to TRBJ2-3; TRBD1 matches 7 bases. Germline V gene sequence: CDR1 LGHNA, CDR2 YNFKEQ. The CDR3 loop spans 14 amino acids. After removal of 1 base from V and 4 bases from J, the junction contained 2 bases not matched to a gene. CDR3 amino acids: CASSQAQGADTQYF. The CDR3 nucleotides are TGTGCCAGCAGCCAAGCGCAGGGGGCAGATACGCAGTATTTT.

This chain connects TRBV6-6 to TRBJ2-7; D gene unclear. CDR3 length: 15 amino acids. V was cut by 5 bases and J by 4 bases, with 18 bases left in between. Per germline, CDR1 MNHNY and CDR2 SVGAGI (reference sequence). CDR3 protein: CASSPDRSDLYEQYF. CDR3 in DNA: TGTGCCAGCAGTCCGGACCGGAGTGACTTGTACGAGCAGTACTTC.

In this sample, this clonotype turned up a few times. The rearrangement links TRBV6-1 to TRBJ2-3, with D perhaps TRBD1 or TRBD2 (6 bases each). The CDR3 is 15 amino acids. Trimming stripped 4 bases from V and 2 bases from J, with 13 bases between. Germline V gene data show CDR1 as MNHNS and CDR2 as SASEGT. The CDR3 DNA sequence: TGTGCCAGCAGTGCCCCGGGGGCTTACACAGATACGCAGTATTTT. Its protein is CASSAPGAYTDTQYF.

This clonotype was seen at least ten times. The chain recombines TRBV19 with TRBJ1-2; no reliable D call. CDR1 LNHDA and CDR2 SQIVND come from the germline V gene (reference sequence). Trimming pared 3 bases from V and 5 bases from J, leaving 4 bases between. This CDR3 has 11 amino acids. CDR3: CASSMLYGYTF. In DNA form, the CDR3 reads TGTGCCAGTAGTATGCTGTATGGCTACACCTTC. The full variable domain, with the rest looked up from reference TRBV19 and TRBJ1-2, is DGGITQSPKYLFRKEGQNVTLSCEQNLNHDAMYWYRQDPGQGLRLIYYSQIVNDFQKGDIAEGYSVSREKKESFPLTVTSAQKNPTAFYLCASSMLYGYTFGSGTRLTVV.